This TCR beta chain is from a study of T cells in Graves' hyperthyroidism and ophthalmopathy (dated by TCRdb to the late 2010s). Some background on the complete study: Peripheral blood was sampled at the time of initial diagnosis, prior to any treatment. The study also compared thyroid tissue and blood T-cell repertoires from about six Graves' hyperthyroidism patients. After sampling, hyperthyroidism patients received methimazole starting at 30 mg daily, and ophthalmopathy patients received high-dose intravenous methylprednisolone. TCR V-J signatures able to tell the groups apart were searched for in a discovery cohort of 95 to 100 patients, of whom under 45 had Graves' ophthalmopathy and around 58 had stable Graves' hyperthyroidism. An independent validation cohort of around 19 hyperthyroidism patients and about 15 patients who later progressed to ophthalmopathy tested prospective prediction of ophthalmopathy. The roughly 100 discovery patients were divided at random into training and test sets in a 7:3 ratio. The paper reports TCR Vbeta CDR3 sequencing of approximately 130 peripheral blood samples: 40 or so ophthalmopathy, under 80 hyperthyroidism and approximately 17 progressor patients.

Stable Graves' hyperthyroidism was defined as the absence of progression to ophthalmopathy over 18 months of follow-up. Hyperthyroidism patients were newly diagnosed, had a disease duration of under 2 months, and were aged 18 to 65 years. Any patient with an uncontrolled infection, another autoimmune disease, pregnancy or lactation was excluded. Clinical symptoms, serum thyroxine and TRAb, thyroid ultrasound, and orbital computed tomography formed the basis for the diagnoses. PBMCs were isolated from roughly 10 ml of fresh peripheral blood by Ficoll-Paque density gradient centrifugation. Total RNA was extracted with Trizol reagent, and quality was checked on an Agilent 2100 Bioanalyzer. Amplification of TCR beta CDR3 regions was carried out from RNA transcripts. A first-round RT-PCR of the TCR CDR3 used the HTBI primer set with the Qiagen OneStep RT-PCR kit. Libraries were constructed in a second round of multiplex PCR, after which size selection and purification were carried out. The libraries were sequenced on an Illumina HiSeq2000 using paired-end 100 bp reads. On the authors' methods: SOAPnuke was used to process the raw data, removing reads that contained adapters or uncalled bases, had a mean Phred below 15, or lacked an exact match to the constant primer or identifier. COPE v1.2.5 was used to merge the high-quality paired reads, and each unique nucleotide sequence was defined as a clonotype. MiTCR v1.1 was used to align the clonotypes against IMGT TRBV, TRBD and TRBJ reference segments. Only V-J combinations with frequency above 0.0001, covering 99% to 99.2% of repertoires, were analysed. A TCS score was defined as the ratio of F50 (clonal expansion) to E x V (chaos), with BLOSUM62-based TCRdist applied between CDR3 peptides within each V-J. Welch's t-statistics and random forest reduced around 510 V-J features to fewer than 15, which were used in a naive Bayes classifier (R e1071). TCRdb's own reprocessing of the public reads used fastp at Q25 and MiXCR and kept productive beta chains. All rows with the same CDR3 protein become a single entry with the most common DNA and genes. In this record, the V and J calls reflect TCRdb's handling and not the investigators' own analysis. The sample profile shows roughly 330,000 distinct CDR3 sequences; around 17% of them were found once. Approximately 35% of the sample rests with the top ten.

What the research found in general, with its limitations: Sample size was not statistically predetermined, and blinding of investigators to group allocation was not performed. In validation, the model predicted progression to ophthalmopathy with just under 71% sensitivity and less than 75% specificity, a median of around six months before onset. In cross-validation, a model built on a 13 V-J signature told ophthalmopathy apart from stable hyperthyroidism with roughly 87% sensitivity and roughly 82% specificity, and in testing the same model reached 80%/75%. Most expanded thyroid clonotypes (frequency above 0.001) were also detected in blood, suggesting blood repertoires may reflect thyroid immune responses.

Details on this clonotype: Its target antigen remains unknown. It has no much larger one-base neighbor in the sample; base qualities were not kept.

Sequenced material: blood. The origin of this receptor is a man aged 25-45 years with Graves' hyperthyroidism.

The DNA is as follows: TGTGCCAGCAGCTTAGATAGTTTAAGGGCCGGGACTAGCGGGCCCCATTACTACAATGAGCAGTTCTTC. Translated, this is CASSLDSLRAGTSGPHYYNEQFF. This chain is built from TRBV11-3 and TRBJ2-1; the junction holds 12 bases that match TRBD2. Here V drops 0 bases and J drops 3 bases, and the junction holds 21 bases not matched to any gene. Counted from cysteine to phenylalanine, this CDR3 has 23 amino acids. CDR3 DNA is the only sequence kept; it has 69 bases, read in frame from the first base. As encoded in the germline V gene, CDR1 is SGHNT while CDR2 is YENEEA.